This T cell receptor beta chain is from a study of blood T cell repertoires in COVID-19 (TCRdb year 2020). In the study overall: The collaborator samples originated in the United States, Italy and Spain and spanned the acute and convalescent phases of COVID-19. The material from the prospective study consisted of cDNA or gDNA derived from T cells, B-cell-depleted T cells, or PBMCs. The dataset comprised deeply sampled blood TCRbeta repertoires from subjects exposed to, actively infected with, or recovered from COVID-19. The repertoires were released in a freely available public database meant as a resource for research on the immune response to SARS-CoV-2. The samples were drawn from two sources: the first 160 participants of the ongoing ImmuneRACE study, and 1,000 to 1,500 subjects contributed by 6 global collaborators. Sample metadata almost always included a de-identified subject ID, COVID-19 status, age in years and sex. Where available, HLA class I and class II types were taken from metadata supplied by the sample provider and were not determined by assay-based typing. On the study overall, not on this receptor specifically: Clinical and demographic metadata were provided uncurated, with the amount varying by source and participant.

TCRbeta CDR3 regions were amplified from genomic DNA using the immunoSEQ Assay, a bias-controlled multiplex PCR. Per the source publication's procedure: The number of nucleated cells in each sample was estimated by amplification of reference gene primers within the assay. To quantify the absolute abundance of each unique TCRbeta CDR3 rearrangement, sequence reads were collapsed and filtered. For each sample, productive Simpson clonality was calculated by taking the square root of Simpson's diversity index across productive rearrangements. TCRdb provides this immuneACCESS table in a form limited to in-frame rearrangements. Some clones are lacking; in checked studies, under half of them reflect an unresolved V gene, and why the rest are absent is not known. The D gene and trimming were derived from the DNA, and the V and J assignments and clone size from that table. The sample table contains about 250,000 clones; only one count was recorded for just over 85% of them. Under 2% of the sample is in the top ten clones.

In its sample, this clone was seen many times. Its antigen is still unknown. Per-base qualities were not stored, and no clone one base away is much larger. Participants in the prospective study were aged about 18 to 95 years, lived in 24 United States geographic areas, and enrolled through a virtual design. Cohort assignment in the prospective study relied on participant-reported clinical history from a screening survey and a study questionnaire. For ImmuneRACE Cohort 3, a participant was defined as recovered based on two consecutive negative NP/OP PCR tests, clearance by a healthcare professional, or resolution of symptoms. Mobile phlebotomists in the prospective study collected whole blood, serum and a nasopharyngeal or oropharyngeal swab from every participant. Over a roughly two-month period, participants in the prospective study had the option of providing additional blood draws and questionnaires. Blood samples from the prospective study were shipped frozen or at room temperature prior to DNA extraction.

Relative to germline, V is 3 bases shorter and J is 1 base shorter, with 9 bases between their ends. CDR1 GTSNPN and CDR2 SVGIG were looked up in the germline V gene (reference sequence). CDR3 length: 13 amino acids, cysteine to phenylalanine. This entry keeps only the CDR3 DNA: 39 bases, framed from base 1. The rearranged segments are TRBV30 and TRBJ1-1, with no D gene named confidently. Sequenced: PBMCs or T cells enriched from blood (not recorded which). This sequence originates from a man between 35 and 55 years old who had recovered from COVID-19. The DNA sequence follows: TGTGCCTGGAGGTACAGCTCGAACACTGAAGCTTTCTTT. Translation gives CAWRYSSNTEAFF.